These T cell receptor beta chains were read from a single sample in a study of OX40 agonist ivuxolimab in advanced cancers. Clones were sequenced by immunoSEQ multiplex PCR, and TCRdb holds only the in-frame ones, with some missing. The sample has about 45,000 clones; more than 70% are singletons. The sequences come from CD4+ or CD8+ T cells sorted from blood, collected in a trial of the OX40 agonist ivuxolimab. The receptor set was obtained from an adult with an advanced solid tumor such as melanoma, head and neck, liver or kidney cancer. Both conserved end residues are trimmed from each CDR3.

TRBV6-6	ASTFGRHNEQF
TRBV5-5	ASSPQAGRGLTDTQY
TRBV10-3	AISEGSPYEQY
TRBV21-1	ASSNRDRAYNEQF
TRBV9	ASSVGSFGEQF
TRBV7-2	ASSRGGGRGYEQY
TRBV27	ASSIRVGGSTYNEQF
TRBV7-2	ASSPYAAGSPYEQY
TRBV6-5	ASSRTGGTEAF
TRBV29-1	SVGRGAVDLDIQY
TRBV5-4	ASSLILGGKGELF
TRBV7-2	ASSRSYLGDEQY
TRBV5-1	ASSIGSGSTDTQY
TRBV30	AWSVVSGNTIY
TRBV25-1	ASSDLSRGRTGELF
TRBV9	ASKFGSGDTQY
TRBV7-2	ASSSVDRSYEQY
TRBV4-2	ASTSGRNTGELF
TRBV11-2	ASSWGGGTGELF
TRBV6-5	ASSYPGELF
TRBV28	ASSFILTLVGADYGYT
TRBV6-1	ASRITQGSYEQY
TRBV25-1	ASSRTGITEAF
TRBV18	ASSPGETQY
TRBV6-5	ASSYVSAGIYEQY
TRBV4-2	ASSQRLTVAGNTYNEQF
TRBV7-2	ASSSRDRGHGYT
TRBV4-2	ASSRATSDTGELF
TRBV29-1	SVGGTEGLGSDTQY
TRBV25-1	ASRGRSGNTIY
TRBV7-9	ASSILRGEAF
TRBV19	ASSPDRVYQPQH
TRBV28	ASSSRDVTGNTIY
TRBV2	ATHWGAFTGETQY
TRBV15	ATSRDSKANYGYT
TRBV7-3	ASSFPAEKY
TRBV27	ASSPAHRDTQY
TRBV7-2	ASSLDGGSTDTQY
TRBV6-5	ASSYSSEQY
TRBV28	ASSQQGVLGQPQH
TRBV2	ASSVGQIIGWTQY
TRBV7-2	ASSLAGSGGLSPY
TRBV27	ASSPRDRTNEKLF
TRBV7-2	ASSSGTQIWHTIY
TRBV7-2	ASSLGGGGEKLF
TRBV7-3	ASSQPTSGGQQF
TRBV5-6	ASSLDPTPTAF
TRBV18	ASSPHPNTEAF
TRBV5-1	ASSLSGLSRGHGYT
TRBV15	ATSADSGNTIY
TRBV5-4	ASREAGGYNEQF
TRBV6-1	ASSDRSNTGELF
TRBV7-3	ASNRVRVYEQY
TRBV5-1	ASSWDVYNEQF
TRBV19	ASSARQGVVYEQY